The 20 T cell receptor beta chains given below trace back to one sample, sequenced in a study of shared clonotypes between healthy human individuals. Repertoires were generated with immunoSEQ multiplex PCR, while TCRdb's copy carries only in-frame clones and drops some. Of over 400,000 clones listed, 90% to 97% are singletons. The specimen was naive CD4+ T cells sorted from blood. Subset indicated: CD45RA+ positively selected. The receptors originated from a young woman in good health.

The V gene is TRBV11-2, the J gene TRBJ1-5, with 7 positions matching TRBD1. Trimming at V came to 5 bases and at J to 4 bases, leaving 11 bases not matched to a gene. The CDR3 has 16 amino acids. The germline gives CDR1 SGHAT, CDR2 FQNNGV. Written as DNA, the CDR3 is TGTGCCAGCAGCCTCCAGCCAAGGGGGCCAAATCAGCCCCAGCATTTT. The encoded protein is CASSLQPRGPNQPQHF.

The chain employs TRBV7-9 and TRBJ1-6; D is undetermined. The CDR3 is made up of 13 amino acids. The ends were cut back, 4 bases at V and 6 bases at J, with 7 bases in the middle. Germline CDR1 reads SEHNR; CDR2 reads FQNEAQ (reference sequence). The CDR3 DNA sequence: TGTGCCAGCAGCTGGGGATCTAATTCACCCCTCCACTTT. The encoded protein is CASSWGSNSPLHF.

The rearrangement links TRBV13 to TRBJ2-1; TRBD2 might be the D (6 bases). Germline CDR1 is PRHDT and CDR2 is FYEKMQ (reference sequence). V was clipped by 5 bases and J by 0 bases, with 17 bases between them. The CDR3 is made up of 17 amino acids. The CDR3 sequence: CASSRAGRDGSYNEQFF. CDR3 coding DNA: TGTGCCAGCAGCCGTGCGGGGCGGGACGGCTCCTACAATGAGCAGTTCTTC.

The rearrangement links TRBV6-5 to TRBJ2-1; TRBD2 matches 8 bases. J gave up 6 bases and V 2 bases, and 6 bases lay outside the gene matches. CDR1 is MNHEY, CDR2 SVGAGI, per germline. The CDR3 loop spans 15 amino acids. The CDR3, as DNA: TGTGCCAGCAGTTACGAGGGCGGGAGGCCCAATGAGCAGTTCTTC. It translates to CASSYEGGRPNEQFF.

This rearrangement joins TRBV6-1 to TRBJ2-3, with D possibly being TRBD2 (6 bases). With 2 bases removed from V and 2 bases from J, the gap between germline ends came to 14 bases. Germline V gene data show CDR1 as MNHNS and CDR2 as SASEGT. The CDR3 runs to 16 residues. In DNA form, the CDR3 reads TGTGCCAGCAGTGAAAAAAGCGGGCCCCCCACAGATACGCAGTATTTT. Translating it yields CASSEKSGPPTDTQYF.

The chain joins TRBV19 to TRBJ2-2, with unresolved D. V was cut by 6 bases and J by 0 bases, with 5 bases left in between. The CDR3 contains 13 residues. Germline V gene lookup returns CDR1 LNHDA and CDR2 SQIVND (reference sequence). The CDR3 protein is CASSRANTGELFF. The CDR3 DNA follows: TGTGCCAGTAGCCGCGCGAACACCGGGGAGCTGTTTTTT.

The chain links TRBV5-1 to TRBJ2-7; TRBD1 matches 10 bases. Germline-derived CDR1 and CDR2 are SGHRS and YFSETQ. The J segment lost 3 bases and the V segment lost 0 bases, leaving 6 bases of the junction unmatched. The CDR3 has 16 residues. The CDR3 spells CASSLAAGTGDYEQYF. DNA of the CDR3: TGCGCCAGCAGCTTGGCCGCCGGGACAGGGGACTACGAGCAGTACTTC.

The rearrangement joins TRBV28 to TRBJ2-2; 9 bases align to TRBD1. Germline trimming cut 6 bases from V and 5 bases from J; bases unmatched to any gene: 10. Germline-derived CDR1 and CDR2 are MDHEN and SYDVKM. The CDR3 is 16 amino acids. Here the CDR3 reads CASSPRDREVTGELFF. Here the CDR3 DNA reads TGTGCCAGCAGCCCCCGGGACAGGGAAGTAACCGGGGAGCTGTTTTTT.

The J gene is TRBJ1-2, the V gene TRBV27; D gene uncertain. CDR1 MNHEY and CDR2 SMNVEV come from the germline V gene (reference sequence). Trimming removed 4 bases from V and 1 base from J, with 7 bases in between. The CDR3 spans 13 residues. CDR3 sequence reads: CASSSQLNYGYTF. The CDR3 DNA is TGTGCCAGCAGTTCCCAACTTAACTATGGCTACACCTTC.

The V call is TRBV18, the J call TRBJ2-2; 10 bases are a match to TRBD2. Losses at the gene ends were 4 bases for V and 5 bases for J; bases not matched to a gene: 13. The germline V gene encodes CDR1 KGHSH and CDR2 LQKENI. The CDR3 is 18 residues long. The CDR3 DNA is TGTGCCAGCTCACGATACGGCGCTAGCGGGAGTAGGACCGGGGAGCTGTTTTTT. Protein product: CASSRYGASGSRTGELFF.

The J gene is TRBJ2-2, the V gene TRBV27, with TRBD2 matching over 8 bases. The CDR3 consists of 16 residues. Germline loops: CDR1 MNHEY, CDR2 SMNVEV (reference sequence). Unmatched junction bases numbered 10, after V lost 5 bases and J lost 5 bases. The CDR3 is CASSPGGGRITGELFF. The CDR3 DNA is TGTGCCAGCAGTCCCGGCGGCGGGAGGATAACCGGGGAGCTGTTTTTT.

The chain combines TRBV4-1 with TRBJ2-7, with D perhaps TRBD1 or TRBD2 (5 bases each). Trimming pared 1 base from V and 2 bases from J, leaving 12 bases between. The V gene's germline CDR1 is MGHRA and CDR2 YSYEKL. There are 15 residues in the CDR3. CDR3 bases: TGCGCCAGCAGCCAAGTAGCGCAGGGAACCTACGAGCAGTACTTC. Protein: CASSQVAQGTYEQYF.

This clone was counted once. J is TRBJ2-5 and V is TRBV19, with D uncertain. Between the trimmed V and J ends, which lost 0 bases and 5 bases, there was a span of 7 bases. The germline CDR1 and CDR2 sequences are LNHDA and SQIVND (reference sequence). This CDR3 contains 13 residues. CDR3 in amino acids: CASSIEVVETQYF. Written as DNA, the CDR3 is TGTGCCAGTAGTATAGAGGTGGTGGAGACCCAGTACTTC.

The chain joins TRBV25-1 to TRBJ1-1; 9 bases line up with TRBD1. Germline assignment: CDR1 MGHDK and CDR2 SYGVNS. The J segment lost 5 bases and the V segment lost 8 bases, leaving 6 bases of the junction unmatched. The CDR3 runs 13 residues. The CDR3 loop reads CASSQGARTEAFF. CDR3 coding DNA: TGTGCCAGCTCACAGGGGGCGAGAACTGAAGCTTTCTTT.

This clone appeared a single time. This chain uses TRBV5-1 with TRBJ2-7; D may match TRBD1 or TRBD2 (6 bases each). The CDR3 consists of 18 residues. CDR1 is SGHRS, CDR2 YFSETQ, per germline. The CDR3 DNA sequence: TGCGCTCAGCCCCGGAGGGCAGGAAACCGGGACAAATCCTACGAGCAGTACTTC. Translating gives CAQPRRAGNRDKSYEQYF. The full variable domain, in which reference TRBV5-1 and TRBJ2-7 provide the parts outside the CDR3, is KAGVTQTPRYLIKTRGQQVTLSCSPISGHRSVSWYQQTPGQGLQFLFEYFSETQRNKGNFPGRFSGRQFSNSRSEMNVSTLELGDSALYLCAQPRRAGNRDKSYEQYFGPGTRLTVT.

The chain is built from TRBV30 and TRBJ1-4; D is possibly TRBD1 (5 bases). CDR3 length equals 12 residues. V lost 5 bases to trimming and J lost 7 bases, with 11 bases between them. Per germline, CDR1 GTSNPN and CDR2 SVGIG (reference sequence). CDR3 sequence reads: CAWGRGPEKLFF. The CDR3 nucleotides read TGTGCCTGGGGAAGGGGACCTGAAAAACTGTTTTTT.

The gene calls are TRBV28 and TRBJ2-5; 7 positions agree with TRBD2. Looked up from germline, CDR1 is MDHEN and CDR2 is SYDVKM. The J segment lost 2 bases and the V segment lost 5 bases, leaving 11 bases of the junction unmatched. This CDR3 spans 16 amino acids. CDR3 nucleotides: TGTGCCAGCAGTCCCGGGGGGACCGTTGGGCAAGAGACCCAGTACTTC. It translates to CASSPGGTVGQETQYF. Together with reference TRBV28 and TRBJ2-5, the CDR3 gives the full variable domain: DVKVTQSSRYLVKRTGEKVFLECVQDMDHENMFWYRQDPGLGLRLIYFSYDVKMKEKGDIPEGYSVSREKKERFSLILESASTNQTSMYLCASSPGGTVGQETQYFGPGTRLLVL.

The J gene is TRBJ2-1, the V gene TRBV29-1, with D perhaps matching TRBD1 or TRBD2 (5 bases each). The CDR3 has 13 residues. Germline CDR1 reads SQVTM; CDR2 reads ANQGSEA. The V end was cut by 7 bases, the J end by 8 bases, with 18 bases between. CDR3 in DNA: TGCAGCGCGGGGACCGGGACCGGGGATGAGCAGTTCTTC. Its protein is CSAGTGTGDEQFF.

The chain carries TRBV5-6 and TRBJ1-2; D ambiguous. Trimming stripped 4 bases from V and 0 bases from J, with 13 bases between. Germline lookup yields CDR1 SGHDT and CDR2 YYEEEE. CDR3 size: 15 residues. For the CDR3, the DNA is TGTGCCAGCAGCCTATATTCGGGATCTAACTATGGCTACACCTTC. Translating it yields CASSLYSGSNYGYTF.

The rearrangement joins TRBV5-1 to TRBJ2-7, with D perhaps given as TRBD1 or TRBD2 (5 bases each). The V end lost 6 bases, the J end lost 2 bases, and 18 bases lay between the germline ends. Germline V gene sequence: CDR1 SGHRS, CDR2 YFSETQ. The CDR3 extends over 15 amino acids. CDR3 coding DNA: TGCGCCAGCACGAGTGGGACGGCGACTACCTACGAGCAGTACTTC. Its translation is CASTSGTATTYEQYF.